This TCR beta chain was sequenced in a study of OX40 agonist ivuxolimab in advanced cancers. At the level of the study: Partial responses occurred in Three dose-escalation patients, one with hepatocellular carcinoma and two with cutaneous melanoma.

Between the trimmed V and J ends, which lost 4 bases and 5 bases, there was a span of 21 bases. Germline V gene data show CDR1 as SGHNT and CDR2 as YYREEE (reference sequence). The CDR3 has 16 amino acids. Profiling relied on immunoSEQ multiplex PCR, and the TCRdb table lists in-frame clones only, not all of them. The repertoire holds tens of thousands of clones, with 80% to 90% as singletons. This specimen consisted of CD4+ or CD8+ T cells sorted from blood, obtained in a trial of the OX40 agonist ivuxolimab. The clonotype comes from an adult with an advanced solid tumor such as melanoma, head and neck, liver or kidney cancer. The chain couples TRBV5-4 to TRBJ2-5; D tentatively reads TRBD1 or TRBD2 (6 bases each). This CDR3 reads CASSPSLDRGRETQYF. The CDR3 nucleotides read TGTGCCAGCAGCCCTTCCCTCGACCGGGGGCGGGAGACCCAGTACTTC.